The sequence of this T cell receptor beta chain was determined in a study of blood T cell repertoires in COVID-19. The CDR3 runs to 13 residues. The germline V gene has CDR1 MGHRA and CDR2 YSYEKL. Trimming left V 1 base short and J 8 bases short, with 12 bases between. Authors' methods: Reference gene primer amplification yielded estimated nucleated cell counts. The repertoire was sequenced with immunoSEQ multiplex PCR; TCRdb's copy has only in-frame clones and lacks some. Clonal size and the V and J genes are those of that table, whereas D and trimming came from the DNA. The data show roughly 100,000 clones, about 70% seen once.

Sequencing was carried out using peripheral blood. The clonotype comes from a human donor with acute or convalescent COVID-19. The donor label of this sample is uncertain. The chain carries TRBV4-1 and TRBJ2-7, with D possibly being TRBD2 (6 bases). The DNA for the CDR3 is TGCGCCAGCAGCCAAGTCCCTCTAGCGAAGCAGTACTTC. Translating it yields CASSQVPLAKQYF.